These 24 T cell receptor beta chains share one sample of origin, sequenced in a study of CD8 T cells in Susac syndrome. RNA amounts of about 0.5 to 1 ug underwent reverse transcription with random hexamers. Via MiXCR, TCRdb re-called the immunoSEQ multiplex PCR reads, giving one row per CDR3 protein. The repertoire holds some 260,000 distinct CDR3 sequences, with approximately 85% as singletons. Sequenced sample: CD8+ T cells from PBMCs. The receptors stem from a human donor with multiple sclerosis.

V usage is TRBV7-8 and J usage is TRBJ1-2, with 8 bases aligning to TRBD1. This CDR3 is built from 14 residues. With V trimmed by 4 bases and J by 8 bases, 9 bases remained unmatched. The V gene's germline CDR1 is SGHVS and CDR2 FQNEAQ. CDR3 in amino acids: CASSSGQGMEGYTF. CDR3 in DNA: TGTGCCAGCAGCTCCGGACAGGGAATGGAAGGCTACACCTTC.

This clonotype was counted a single time. This chain uses TRBV3-1 with TRBJ1-1; 10 bases line up with TRBD1. The V segment lost 5 bases and the J segment 0 bases; nucleotides outside the gene matches: 9. This CDR3 contains 17 residues. From germline, CDR1 is LGHDT and CDR2 YNNKEL (reference sequence). The CDR3 coding sequence is TGTGCCAGCAGCGGGGACAGGGGTGGGGAAATGAACACTGAAGCTTTCTTT. Encoded protein: CASSGDRGGEMNTEAFF.

The V and J genes are TRBV27 and TRBJ2-1; D call uncertain. Germline loops: CDR1 MNHEY, CDR2 SMNVEV (reference sequence). V was clipped by 4 bases and J by 10 bases, with 8 bases between them. The CDR3 runs 11 residues. Here the CDR3 DNA reads TGTGCCAGCAGTTCGACGTGGGAGCAGTTCTTC. Protein sequence: CASSSTWEQFF.

V gene TRBV12-3 or TRBV12-4 combines with J gene TRBJ2-2; D unresolved. The CDR3 length is 14 residues. V was clipped by 2 bases and J by 6 bases, with 10 bases between them. For the CDR3, the DNA is TGTGCCAGCAGTTTAAGGTTATCGGCCGGGGAGCTGTTTTTT. Translating gives CASSLRLSAGELFF.

The chain employs TRBV9 and TRBJ2-4; D is perhaps TRBD2 (5 bases). There are 16 residues in the CDR3. Germline assignment: CDR1 SGDLS and CDR2 YYNGEE. The germline V and J ends were trimmed by 2 bases and 1 base, with 13 bases remaining between them. The CDR3 protein is CASSVNSVDAKNIQYF. The CDR3 nucleotides are TGTGCCAGCAGCGTCAATAGCGTGGATGCCAAAAACATTCAGTACTTC.

The V and J genes are TRBV12-5 and TRBJ2-7; 11 nucleotides match TRBD2. CDR1 and CDR2 from the germline V gene are LGHNT and FRNRAP. The trim removed 4 bases at V and 2 bases at J, leaving 10 bases unmatched. The CDR3 runs to 17 residues. The CDR3 protein is CASGYGQLAGVPYEQYF. In DNA form, the CDR3 reads TGTGCTAGTGGTTACGGCCAACTAGCGGGAGTACCCTACGAGCAGTACTTC.

This chain joins TRBV28 and TRBJ2-1; TRBD2 aligns across 7 bases. Germline CDR1 is MDHEN and CDR2 is SYDVKM. The J segment lost 9 bases and the V segment lost 1 base, leaving 6 bases of the junction unmatched. The CDR3 has 14 residues. Here the CDR3 reads CASSLSTAGLEQFF. CDR3 nucleotide sequence: TGTGCCAGCAGTTTATCCACAGCGGGACTTGAGCAGTTCTTC.

This clonotype was detected once. The V call is TRBV9, the J call TRBJ2-6; 8 nucleotides line up with TRBD2. From germline, CDR1 is SGDLS and CDR2 YYNGEE. Trimming removed 0 bases from V and 3 bases from J; junction bases left unmatched: 8. The CDR3 contains 18 residues. The CDR3: CASSVGRFAGGGANVLTF. The CDR3 nucleotides read TGTGCCAGCAGCGTAGGAAGGTTTGCGGGAGGTGGGGCCAACGTCCTGACTTTC.

This rearrangement joins TRBV6-1 to TRBJ1-5, with D tentatively TRBD1 (5 bases). The V gene lost 0 bases and the J gene lost 7 bases, with 16 bases spanning the gap. The CDR3 consists of 16 residues. CDR1 MNHNS and CDR2 SASEGT come from the germline V gene. CDR3 protein: CASSEARYGGDQPQHF. The CDR3 coding sequence is TGTGCCAGCAGTGAAGCCCGGTATGGGGGGGACCAGCCCCAGCATTTT.

The rearrangement uses TRBV28 and TRBJ2-7; 7 positions match TRBD1. The CDR3 has 13 residues. V dropped 8 bases and J dropped 2; count of bases not matched to a gene: 6. CDR1 MDHEN and CDR2 SYDVKM come from the germline V gene. The CDR3 region has the DNA TGTGCCAGCGTTACCGGGACAGCCTACGAGCAGTACTTC. Translation gives CASVTGTAYEQYF. The full variable domain, completed using reference TRBV28 and TRBJ2-7, is DVKVTQSSRYLVKRTGEKVFLECVQDMDHENMFWYRQDPGLGLRLIYFSYDVKMKEKGDIPEGYSVSREKKERFSLILESASTNQTSMYLCASVTGTAYEQYFGPGTRLTVT.

The chain's CDR3 is CASSGQGREQYF. The DNA for the CDR3 is TGTGCCAGCAGCGGACAGGGGAGGGAGCAGTACTTC. The chain combines TRBV9 with TRBJ2-7; the match to TRBD1 covers 8 bases. Germline V gives CDR1 SGDLS, CDR2 YYNGEE. The CDR3 is made up of 12 amino acids. V shed 3 bases, J shed 7 bases, and the junction held 3 bases outside the gene matches.

The chain's CDR3 is CASSLDFQYNEQFF. CDR3 coding DNA: TGTGCCAGCAGCTTAGACTTCCAGTACAATGAGCAGTTCTTC. This chain uses TRBV7-9 with TRBJ2-1; D is uncertain. CDR1 is SEHNR and CDR2 is FQNEAQ in the germline V gene (reference sequence). The CDR3 has 14 amino acids. V shed 1 base and J shed 4 bases, with 8 bases lying between them.

This clonotype was detected only a few times. This rearrangement joins TRBV10-3 to TRBJ2-7, with TRBD2 matching over 8 bases. The CDR3 consists of 13 residues. Germline trimming cut 6 bases from V and 3 bases from J; bases unmatched to any gene: 4. Germline values: CDR1 ENHRY, CDR2 SYGVKD. The CDR3 loop reads CAIRLAGSYEQYF. The CDR3 coding sequence is TGTGCCATCAGATTAGCGGGAAGCTACGAGCAGTACTTC.

This clonotype was counted a few times. The chain combines TRBV6-4 with TRBJ2-7, with D tentatively TRBD1 (6 bases). The CDR3 has 14 amino acids. The germline V and J ends were trimmed by 11 bases and 4 bases, with 21 bases remaining between them. Germline V gives CDR1 MRHNA, CDR2 SNTAGT. Here the CDR3 reads CACFHRVGTYEQYF. In DNA form, the CDR3 reads TGTGCCTGCTTCCATCGGGTTGGGACATACGAGCAGTACTTC.

This chain joins TRBV29-1 and TRBJ2-1; 8 positions agree with TRBD2. This CDR3 has 14 residues. Germline V gene lookup returns CDR1 SQVTM and CDR2 ANQGSEA. With V trimmed by 2 bases and J by 7 bases, 7 bases remained unmatched. DNA for the CDR3: TGCAGCGTTGAAATCAGGACTAGCTCAAATGAGCAGTTCTTC. Its protein product is CSVEIRTSSNEQFF.

V and J are TRBV6-1 and TRBJ1-2; 7 nucleotides line up with TRBD1. Losses at the gene ends were 5 bases for V and 7 bases for J; bases not matched to a gene: 7. The V gene's germline CDR1 is MNHNS and CDR2 SASEGT. CDR3 length: 13 residues. The CDR3 region has the DNA TGTGCCAGCAGTACAGGGGAGGCGGGTGGCTACACCTTC. This sequence encodes CASSTGEAGGYTF.

The genes are TRBV20-1 and TRBJ2-7; the D gene is possibly TRBD1 (6 bases). V shed 3 bases and J shed 4 bases, with 22 bases lying between them. The CDR3 runs to 16 residues. Germline V CDR1 and CDR2: DFQATT, SNEGSKA (reference sequence). The CDR3 coding sequence is TGCAGTGCTAGGCCCTCCCAGGGGTCCTGGCGGTACGAGCAGTACTTC. It translates to CSARPSQGSWRYEQYF.

The genes are TRBV27 and TRBJ1-2; D unclear. CDR1 is MNHEY, CDR2 SMNVEV, per germline (reference sequence). V lost 11 bases and J lost 0, with 25 bases in between. This CDR3 is built from 17 residues. The CDR3 sequence is CAARYWRETDSNYGYTF. CDR3 sequence (DNA): TGTGCCGCACGATACTGGAGGGAGACCGATTCTAACTATGGCTACACCTTC.

The chain carries TRBV28 and TRBJ1-5; D is unresolved. The germline V gene has CDR1 MDHEN and CDR2 SYDVKM. Trimming shortened V by 5 bases and J by 5 bases, and 16 bases separated the two germline ends. CDR3 length: 15 residues. CDR3 in DNA: TGTGCCAGCAGTGATCCACAGCCAATCTATCAGCCCCAGCATTTT. Translation gives CASSDPQPIYQPQHF.

The chain employs TRBV5-6 and TRBJ2-3, with 12 bases identical to TRBD2. J was trimmed by 0 bases and V by 3 bases; bases with no gene match: 2. There are 16 residues in the CDR3. Germline V CDR1 and CDR2: SGHDT, YYEEEE. The CDR3: CASSYLAGGSTDTQYF. In nucleotides, the CDR3 is TGTGCCAGCAGCTATCTAGCGGGAGGGAGCACAGATACGCAGTATTTT.

V and J are TRBV5-8 and TRBJ2-7; D remains ambiguous. Germline V gene lookup returns CDR1 SGHTS and CDR2 YDEGEE. V lost 4 bases, J lost 0 bases, and 11 bases lay in between. There are 14 residues in the CDR3. Here the CDR3 reads CASSPVMLSYEQYF. In DNA, the CDR3 is TGTGCCAGCAGCCCCGTCATGCTCTCCTACGAGCAGTACTTC.

This clonotype appeared a single time. This rearrangement joins TRBV10-1 to TRBJ2-7; D is ambiguous. The CDR3 runs to 14 residues. Germline values: CDR1 WNHNN, CDR2 SYGVQD (reference sequence). Trimming left V 7 bases short and J 0 bases short, with 13 bases between. CDR3 coding DNA: TGCGCCAGCATTAACGTCTACAGCTCCTACGAGCAGTACTTC. Its protein is CASINVYSSYEQYF.

The chain is built from TRBV27 and TRBJ2-1, with a tentative D call TRBD1 (5 bases). This CDR3 has 11 amino acids. Trimming left V 8 bases short and J 7 bases short, with 9 bases between. Germline CDR1 MNHEY, CDR2 SMNVEV (reference sequence). CDR3 sequence reads: CASVRVNEQFF. The CDR3 coding sequence is TGTGCCAGCGTCAGGGTAAATGAGCAGTTCTTC.

The V and J genes are TRBV5-1 and TRBJ1-2, with a weak D call TRBD1 (5 bases). V lost 5 bases and J 2 bases, leaving 7 bases between the germline ends. The V gene's germline CDR1 is SGHRS and CDR2 YFSETQ. This CDR3 region has 12 residues. This CDR3 reads CASRGGNYGYTF. CDR3 in DNA: TGCGCCAGCAGGGGGGGAAACTATGGCTACACCTTC.